The source of this T cell receptor beta chain is a study of blood T cells in healthy people across ages (dated by TCRdb to about 2015). The study in broad terms: Template switching captured roughly one uniquely barcoded TCR beta cDNA molecule per two T cells in model experiments. Two additional independent replicas of 1 million unique cDNA reads from the same blood draw were analyzed for two donors (one aged 18 to 30 and one aged 80 or older). To avoid experimental bias, donors of different ages were spread randomly across the sequencing lanes. The donors were split into four age groups: young (average around 17 years), middle-aged (about 40), aged (62) and long-lived (about 82). Using deep sequencing normalized with unique cDNA molecular identifiers, the study measured how TCR beta repertoire diversity changes with age.

Systemically healthy Caucasian individuals from Russia, approximately 39 in total and aged roughly 6 to 90 years, were included as donors. Each donor gave approximately 10 milliliters of peripheral blood, collected into EDTA-treated Vacutainer tubes. Ficoll-Paque density-gradient centrifugation was used to isolate PBMCs, with at least 7 million obtained per sample. Trizol reagent was used to extract total RNA from PBMCs, with at least 6 micrograms per sample. For every donor, an aliquot of PBMCs went through flow cytometry to measure the percentages of naive CD45RAhigh/CD27high T cells. The library was prepared using 5' RACE. TCRdb records Illumina HiSeq 2500 as the sequencer. A second PCR of roughly 6 to 11 cycles was run with a J-beta primer mix and a sample-barcoded 5' primer. A template-switch 5' adaptor carrying 12 random nucleotides introduced a unique molecular identifier onto each TCR beta cDNA molecule. Each sample yielded at least 2.5 million CDR3-containing paired-end reads. First-strand cDNA synthesis was performed from all RNA using the Mint cDNA synthesis kit, with priming by a TRBC-specific oligonucleotide. After uracil-DNA glycosylase treatment, a first 18-cycle PCR used universal primers M1SS and BC2_uni_R on all cDNA. The study's processing was this. For normalization, 1 million high-quality reads, each with a distinct molecular identifier, were randomly selected from each sample. Instead of being binned into consensus sequences, reads with shared molecular identifiers were discarded. CDR3 identification, clonotype clustering and error correction used MiTCR with a Q25 quality threshold and the strictest error-elimination algorithm. Lower-bound total TCR beta diversity was estimated with a nonparametric unseen species model using Euler transformation. TCRdb trimmed public reads at Q25 via fastp, called clones via MiXCR and kept in-frame beta chains. CDR3 protein duplicates are merged, each entry listing the most common genes and DNA. These V and J calls rely on TCRdb rather than the paper's analysis. For this sample the table gives about 1,800,000 distinct CDR3 sequences, of which 28% were detected only once. Less than 9.5% of the sample is in the top ten clones.

The paper's findings and limits, for the study overall: Estimates of total diversity based on one million sequenced T cells were considered lower bounds and underestimates. As age increased, observed TCR beta diversity per million T cells dropped in a roughly linear way, and a significant reduction was already evident by age 40. There was a strong correlation between observed TCR beta diversity and the percentage of naive T cells measured by flow cytometry. Since profiling was done on bulk unsorted PBMCs, naive and antigen-experienced compartments could not be conclusively compared. Because the CMV infection status of the donors was unknown, age-related changes in expanded clonotypes may potentially have been confounded. Compared with the aged group, the long-lived group had more naive CD4+ T cells, fewer expanded clones and increased TCR diversity, suggesting age selection.

The CDR3 goes from the cysteine to the phenylalanine over 14 residues. Of the read, only the CDR3 DNA is kept; its 42 bases are in frame from base 1. V and J are trimmed by 3 bases and 9 bases, and the gene matches miss 6 bases of the junction. Looking up the germline V gene yields CDR1 SGHTA and CDR2 FQGNSA. In regard to this clonotype: Which antigen it targets is not known. The record has no base qualities; no much larger clone is one base away.

What was sequenced was blood. The origin of this receptor is a woman in her thirties in good health. Recombination connected TRBV7-2 to TRBJ2-1; 9 bases in between match TRBD2. The nucleotide sequence is given as TGTGCCAGCAGCTTCGGGCGGGAGGGCACTGAGCAGTTCTTC. Its protein reads: CASSFGREGTEQFF.